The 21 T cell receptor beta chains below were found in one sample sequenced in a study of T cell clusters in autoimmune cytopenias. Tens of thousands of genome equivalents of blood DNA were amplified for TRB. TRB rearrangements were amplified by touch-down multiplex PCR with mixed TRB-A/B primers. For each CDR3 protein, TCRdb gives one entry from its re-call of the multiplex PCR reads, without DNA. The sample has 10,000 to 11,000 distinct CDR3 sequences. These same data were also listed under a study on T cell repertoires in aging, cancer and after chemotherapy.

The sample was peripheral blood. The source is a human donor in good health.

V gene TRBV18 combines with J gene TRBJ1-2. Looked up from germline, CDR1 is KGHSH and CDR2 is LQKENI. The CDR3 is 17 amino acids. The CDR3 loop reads CASSPSNRGTNSYGYTF.

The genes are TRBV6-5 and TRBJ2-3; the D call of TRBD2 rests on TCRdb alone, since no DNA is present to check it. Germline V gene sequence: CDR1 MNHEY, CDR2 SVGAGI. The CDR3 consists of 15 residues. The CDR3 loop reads CASSSSGGAGDTQYF.

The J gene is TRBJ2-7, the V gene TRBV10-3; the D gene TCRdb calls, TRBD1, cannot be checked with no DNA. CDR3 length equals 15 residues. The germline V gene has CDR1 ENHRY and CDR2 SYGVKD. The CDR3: CAISESGGGKGLQYF.

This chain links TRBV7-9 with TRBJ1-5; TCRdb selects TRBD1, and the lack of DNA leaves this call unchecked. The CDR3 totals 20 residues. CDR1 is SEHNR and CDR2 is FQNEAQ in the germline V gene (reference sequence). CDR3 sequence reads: CASSLVPRTGGPLRNQPQHF.

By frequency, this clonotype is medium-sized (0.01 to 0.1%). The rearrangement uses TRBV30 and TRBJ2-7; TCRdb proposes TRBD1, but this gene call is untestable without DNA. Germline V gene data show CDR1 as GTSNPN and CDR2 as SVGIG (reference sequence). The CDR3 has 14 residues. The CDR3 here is CAWSTDMSSYEQYF. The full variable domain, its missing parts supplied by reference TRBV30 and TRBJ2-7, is SQTIHQWPATLVQPVGSPLSLECTVEGTSNPNLYWYRQAAGRGLQLLFYSVGIGQISSEVPQNLSASRPQDRQFILSSKKLLLSDSGFYLCAWSTDMSSYEQYFGPGTRLTVT.

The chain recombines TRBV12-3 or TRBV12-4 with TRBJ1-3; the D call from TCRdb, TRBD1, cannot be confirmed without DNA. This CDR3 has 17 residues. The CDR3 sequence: CASNSQGPFSSGNTIYF.

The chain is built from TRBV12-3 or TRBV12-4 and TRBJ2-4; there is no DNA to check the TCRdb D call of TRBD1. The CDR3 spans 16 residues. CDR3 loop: CASSPRFDRGKSIQYF.

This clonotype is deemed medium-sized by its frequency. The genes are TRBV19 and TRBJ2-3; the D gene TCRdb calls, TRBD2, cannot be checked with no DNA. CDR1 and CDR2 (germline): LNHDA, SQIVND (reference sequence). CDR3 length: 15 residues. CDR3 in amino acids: CASSILAGYTDTQYF. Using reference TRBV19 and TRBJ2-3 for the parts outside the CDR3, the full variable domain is DGGITQSPKYLFRKEGQNVTLSCEQNLNHDAMYWYRQDPGQGLRLIYYSQIVNDFQKGDIAEGYSVSREKKESFPLTVTSAQKNPTAFYLCASSILAGYTDTQYFGPGTRLTVL.

CDR3 in amino acids: CASSRGDWQETQYF. The gene calls are TRBV6-6 and TRBJ2-5; TCRdb gives TRBD2 as the D gene, but with no DNA this cannot be confirmed. Germline-derived CDR1 and CDR2 are MNHNY and SVGAGI (reference sequence). The CDR3 has 14 residues.

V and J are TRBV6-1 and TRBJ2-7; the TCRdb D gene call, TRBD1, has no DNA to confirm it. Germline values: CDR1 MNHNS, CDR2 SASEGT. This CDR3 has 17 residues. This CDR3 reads CASSERGGSSSYNEQFF.

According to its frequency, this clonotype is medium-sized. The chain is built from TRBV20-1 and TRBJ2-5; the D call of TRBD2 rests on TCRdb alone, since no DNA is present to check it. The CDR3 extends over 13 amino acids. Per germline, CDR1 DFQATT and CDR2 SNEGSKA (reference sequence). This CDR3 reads CSARGLAQETQYF.

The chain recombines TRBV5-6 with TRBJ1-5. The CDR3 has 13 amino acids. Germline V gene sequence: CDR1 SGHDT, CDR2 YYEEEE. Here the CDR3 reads CASKQWSNQPQHF. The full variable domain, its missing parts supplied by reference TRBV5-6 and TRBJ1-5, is DAGVTQSPTHLIKTRGQQVTLRCSPKSGHDTVSWYQQALGQGPQFIFQYYEEEERQRGNFPDRFSGHQFPNYSSELNVNALLLGDSALYLCASKQWSNQPQHFGDGTRLSIL.

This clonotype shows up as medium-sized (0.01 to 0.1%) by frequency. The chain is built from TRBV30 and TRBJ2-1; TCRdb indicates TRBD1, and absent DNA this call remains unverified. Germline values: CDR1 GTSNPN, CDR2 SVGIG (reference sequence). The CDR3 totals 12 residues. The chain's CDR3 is CAYQTGDREQFF.

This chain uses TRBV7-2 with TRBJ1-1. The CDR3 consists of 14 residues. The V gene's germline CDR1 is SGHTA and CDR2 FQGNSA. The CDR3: CASSFAGRRAEAFF.

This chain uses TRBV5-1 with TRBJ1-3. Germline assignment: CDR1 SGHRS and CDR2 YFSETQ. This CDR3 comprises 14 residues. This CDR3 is CASSPSGLGNTIYF.

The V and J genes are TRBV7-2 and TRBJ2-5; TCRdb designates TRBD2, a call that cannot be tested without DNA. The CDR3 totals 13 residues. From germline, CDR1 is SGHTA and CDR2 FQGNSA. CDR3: CASSLRLEETQYF.

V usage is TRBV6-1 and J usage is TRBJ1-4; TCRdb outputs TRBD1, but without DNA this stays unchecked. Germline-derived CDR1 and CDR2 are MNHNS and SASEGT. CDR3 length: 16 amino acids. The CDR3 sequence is CASSEATGITSEKLFF.

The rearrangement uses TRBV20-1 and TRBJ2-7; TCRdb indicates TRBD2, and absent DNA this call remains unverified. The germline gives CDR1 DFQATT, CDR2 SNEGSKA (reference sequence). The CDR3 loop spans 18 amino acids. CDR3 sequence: CSAPGLAGGPGDSYEQYF.

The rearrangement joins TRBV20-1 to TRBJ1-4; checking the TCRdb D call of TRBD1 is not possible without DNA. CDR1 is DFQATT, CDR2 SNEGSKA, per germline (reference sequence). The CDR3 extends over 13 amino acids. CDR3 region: CSARGGAVEKLFF.

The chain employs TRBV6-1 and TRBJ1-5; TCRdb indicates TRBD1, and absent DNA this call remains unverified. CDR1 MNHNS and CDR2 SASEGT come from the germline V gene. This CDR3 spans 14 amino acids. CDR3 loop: CASGTGLQWQPQHF.

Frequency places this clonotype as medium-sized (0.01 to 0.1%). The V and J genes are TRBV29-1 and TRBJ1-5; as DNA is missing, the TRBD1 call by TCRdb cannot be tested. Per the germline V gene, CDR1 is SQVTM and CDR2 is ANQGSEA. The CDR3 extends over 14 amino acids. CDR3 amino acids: CSVVDGGTNQPQHF.